The next 5 T cell receptor beta chains were all read from a single sample in a study of CD8 T cells in ankylosing spondylitis. Whole-study findings and limits: In ankylosing spondylitis blood, a motif of roughly 8 highly homologous TCR beta variants appeared characteristic.

TCRdb called the 5' RACE reads again in MiXCR, with one record for every CDR3 protein. The data contain almost 400,000 distinct CDR3 sequences, 20% to 25% of them singletons. Antigen specificity for these receptors is unknown. Source material: blood, either unsorted or a sorted T cell fraction (not recorded which). The receptors here all came from a male donor with ankylosing spondylitis.

V gene TRBV11-2 combines with J gene TRBJ2-6, with D possibly TRBD1 on 5 matching bases. Trimming removed 5 bases from V and 3 bases from J, with 8 bases in between. CDR3 length: 14 amino acids. Germline loops: CDR1 SGHAT, CDR2 FQNNGV. CDR3 amino acids: CASSPRVGANVLTF. The CDR3 region has the DNA TGTGCCAGCAGCCCCAGGGTTGGGGCCAACGTCCTGACTTTC.

The chain uses TRBV29-1 and TRBJ1-6; a weak D match, TRBD1 (5 bases). There are 12 residues in the CDR3. V dropped 7 bases and J dropped 5 bases, with 9 bases sitting between them. Per the germline V gene, CDR1 is SQVTM and CDR2 is ANQGSEA. The CDR3 protein is CSAGHNNSPLHF. The CDR3 DNA reads TGCAGCGCTGGACATAATAATTCACCCCTCCACTTT.

This clonotype was seen a few times. The rearrangement joins TRBV12-3 or TRBV12-4 to TRBJ2-7, with TRBD2 identical over 8 bases. The V segment lost 6 bases and the J segment 7 bases; nucleotides outside the gene matches: 14. The CDR3 contains 15 residues. Here the CDR3 reads CASSPGGAGALEQYF. The CDR3 DNA follows: TGTGCCAGCAGCCCCGGGGGAGCGGGAGCGCTTGAGCAGTACTTC.

Worth noting for this clonotype: At one boundary the junction diverges from the germline segment, which might be a read error. This rearrangement joins TRBV6-6 to TRBJ2-1, with a tentative D call TRBD1 (6 bases). Germline loops: CDR1 MNHNY, CDR2 SVGAGI (reference sequence). The CDR3 spans 12 residues. Here the CDR3 reads CASSYGTQGGLF. The DNA of the CDR3 is TGTGCCAGCAGTTACGGGACACAGGGCGGCCTCTTC.

The chain couples TRBV7-2 to TRBJ1-1, with D hard to call. There are 14 residues in the CDR3. V dropped 5 bases and J dropped 0 bases, with 10 bases sitting between them. Germline CDR1 is SGHTA and CDR2 is FQGNSA. CDR3 protein: CASSRYGLNTEAFF. As DNA, the CDR3 is TGTGCCAGCAGCCGTTACGGATTGAACACTGAAGCTTTCTTT.